These 20 T cell receptor beta chains came from one sample sequenced in a study of shared clonotypes between healthy human individuals. Assay: immunoSEQ multiplex PCR; the TCRdb copy retains only in-frame clones and omits some. The table has over a million clones, about 77% seen once. The sample consisted of memory CD4+ T cells sorted from blood. Sample subset: CD45RA-negative fraction. The receptors derive from a man aged 18 to 29 in good health.

The J gene is TRBJ2-1, the V gene TRBV19; a weak D match, TRBD2 (6 bases). V was clipped by 3 bases and J by 10 bases, with 13 bases between them. The germline V gene has CDR1 LNHDA and CDR2 SQIVND (reference sequence). The CDR3 sequence is 13 residues long. DNA of the CDR3: TGTGCCAGTAGTATCGGACTAACCAGCGAGCAGTTCTTC. Translated, it gives CASSIGLTSEQFF. The full variable domain, rest sourced from reference TRBV19 and TRBJ2-1, is DGGITQSPKYLFRKEGQNVTLSCEQNLNHDAMYWYRQDPGQGLRLIYYSQIVNDFQKGDIAEGYSVSREKKESFPLTVTSAQKNPTAFYLCASSIGLTSEQFFGPGTRLTVL.

A few counts support this clone. The chain joins TRBV5-6 to TRBJ1-1; 8 nucleotides line up with TRBD1. The CDR3 length is 15 residues. Germline values: CDR1 SGHDT, CDR2 YYEEEE. V dropped 4 bases and J dropped 3; count of bases not matched to a gene: 8. The CDR3 nucleotides are TGTGCCAGCAGCCACCGGACAGGGTGGGACACTGAAGCTTTCTTT. It codes for CASSHRTGWDTEAFF.

The rearrangement links TRBV5-6 to TRBJ1-1; D is possibly TRBD1 (6 bases). Trimming took 0 bases from V and 5 from J, leaving 14 bases between them. The CDR3 is 15 amino acids. CDR1 and CDR2 from the germline V gene are SGHDT and YYEEEE. DNA of the CDR3: TGTGCCAGCAGCTTGGCCCGCGGGGGCCTGACTGAAGCTTTCTTT. Translation: CASSLARGGLTEAFF.

CDR3 region: CASSLRTSGGSYEQYF. CDR3 DNA: TGTGCCAGCAGCTTAAGGACTAGCGGGGGGTCCTACGAGCAGTACTTC. This chain joins TRBV7-8 and TRBJ2-7, with 14 nucleotides matching TRBD2. V trimming: 2 bases; J trimming: 1 base; junction bases outside the gene matches: 1. The CDR3 contains 16 residues. Per germline, CDR1 SGHVS and CDR2 FQNEAQ.

In this sample, this clone turned up many times. Within the sample, other DNA sequences also encode this same CDR3. This chain uses TRBV30 with TRBJ2-7; D might be TRBD2 (5 bases). The CDR3 has 12 amino acids. Per germline, CDR1 GTSNPN and CDR2 SVGIG (reference sequence). V lost 2 bases and J lost 1, with 6 bases in between. CDR3 sequence: CAWSRGSYEQYF. Written as DNA, the CDR3 is TGTGCCTGGAGTCGGGGTTCCTACGAGCAGTACTTC. The variable domain in full, completed from reference TRBV30 and TRBJ2-7, reads SQTIHQWPATLVQPVGSPLSLECTVEGTSNPNLYWYRQAAGRGLQLLFYSVGIGQISSEVPQNLSASRPQDRQFILSSKKLLLSDSGFYLCAWSRGSYEQYFGPGTRLTVT.

This clone showed up just a few times. V and J are TRBV6-6 and TRBJ1-4, with a weak D call TRBD1 (6 bases). The V gene's germline CDR1 is MNHNY and CDR2 SVGAGI (reference sequence). The V end lost 6 bases, the J end lost 8 bases, and 13 bases lay between the germline ends. The CDR3 consists of 13 residues. The CDR3 reads CASSRDIGEKLFF. The CDR3 nucleotides read TGTGCCAGCAGCAGGGACATTGGGGAAAAACTGTTTTTT.

This clone was found once. This sequence joins TRBV13 and TRBJ2-3, with a possible D match to TRBD2 (6 bases). The CDR3 consists of 15 residues. Germline CDR1 PRHDT, CDR2 FYEKMQ (reference sequence). V gave up 5 bases and J gave up 2 bases, with 14 bases separating them. The CDR3 DNA reads TGTGCCAGCAGCCCCCGGGACTGGCACACAGATACGCAGTATTTT. It is translated as CASSPRDWHTDTQYF.

The rearrangement joins TRBV10-3 to TRBJ1-1; the D gene is possibly TRBD1 (5 bases). Germline CDR1 ENHRY, CDR2 SYGVKD. CDR3 size: 15 residues. Trimming took 2 bases from V and 5 from J, leaving 15 bases between them. This CDR3 reads CAISEGALEGTEAFF. For the CDR3, the DNA is TGTGCCATCAGTGAGGGGGCCCTGGAGGGGACTGAAGCTTTCTTT.

The chain is built from TRBV7-2 and TRBJ2-5; tentative D call: TRBD2 (6 bases). The germline CDR1 and CDR2 sequences are SGHTA and FQGNSA. The CDR3 is 19 amino acids. Trimming left V 5 bases short and J 5 bases short, with 30 bases between. CDR3 sequence (DNA): TGTGCCAGCAGCGTGGGGGGATTCAGCGGTAGGCTCCTTATGGAGACCCAGTACTTC. Translation gives CASSVGGFSGRLLMETQYF.

The chain joins TRBV18 to TRBJ1-2; TRBD1 aligns across 8 bases. Germline trimming cut 4 bases from V and 6 bases from J; bases unmatched to any gene: 10. There are 15 residues in the CDR3. CDR1 is KGHSH, CDR2 LQKENI, per germline. As DNA, the CDR3 is TGTGCCAGCTCACTACAGGGGGACAGGTTGAATGGCTACACCTTC. It specifies CASSLQGDRLNGYTF.

V is TRBV28 and J is TRBJ1-1; no definite D call. Germline loops: CDR1 MDHEN, CDR2 SYDVKM. The length of the CDR3 is 13 residues. Deletions cut 6 bases from V and 4 bases from J, with 12 bases between. CDR3 DNA sequence: TGTGCCAGCAGGACCGGTTTGTCCACTGAAGCTTTCTTT. Translated, it gives CASRTGLSTEAFF.

The chain recombines TRBV7-2 with TRBJ1-6; possible D gene TRBD1, 5 bases. Germline CDR1 SGHTA, CDR2 FQGNSA. The CDR3 extends over 12 amino acids. The ends were cut back, 7 bases at V and 12 bases at J, with 13 bases in the middle. The CDR3 nucleotides read TGTGCCAGCAACTCCCTACAGGAACCCCTCCACTTT. This encodes CASNSLQEPLHF.

The V gene is TRBV7-9, the J gene TRBJ2-3; D is possibly TRBD1 or TRBD2 (5 bases each). This CDR3 comprises 16 residues. The germline V gene has CDR1 SEHNR and CDR2 FQNEAQ (reference sequence). Trimming shortened V by 5 bases and J by 2 bases, and 17 bases separated the two germline ends. CDR3 region: CASSRYAGTATDTQYF. The CDR3 DNA reads TGTGCCAGCAGCCGTTACGCCGGGACGGCCACAGATACGCAGTATTTT.

The rearrangement uses TRBV11-1 and TRBJ2-1; maybe TRBD2 (7 bases). The V end lost 5 bases, the J end lost 11 bases, and 10 bases lay between the germline ends. CDR3 length: 11 residues. CDR1 SGHAT and CDR2 FQDESV come from the germline V gene (reference sequence). The CDR3 is CASSPGGQQFF. Here the CDR3 DNA reads TGTGCCAGCAGCCCGGGGGGCCAGCAGTTCTTC.

The CDR3 DNA sequence: TGTGCCAGCAGCGACGTCCGAGCGGCAGATACGCAGTATTTT. Its protein is CASSDVRAADTQYF. The chain is built from TRBV7-2 and TRBJ2-3, with a weak D call TRBD2 (5 bases). The CDR3 runs 14 residues. V shed 5 bases and J shed 4 bases, with 13 bases lying between them. Germline CDR1 SGHTA, CDR2 FQGNSA.

This chain joins TRBV4-2 and TRBJ1-2; D remains ambiguous. Germline V lookup: CDR1 LGHNA, CDR2 YNFKEQ. V dropped 6 bases and J dropped 4 bases, with 12 bases sitting between them. The length of the CDR3 is 13 residues. The CDR3 spells CASRSGVSYGYTF. The DNA of the CDR3 is TGTGCCAGCAGGAGCGGGGTTAGCTATGGCTACACCTTC.

This clone came up a few times. This chain joins TRBV19 and TRBJ1-3, with D possibly matching TRBD1 (5 bases). CDR3 length: 13 amino acids. The V end was cut by 8 bases, the J end by 7 bases, with 15 bases between. CDR1 is LNHDA and CDR2 is SQIVND in the germline V gene (reference sequence). The DNA of the CDR3 is TGTGCCAGTCGCGGGCAGGGCGTGAACACCATATATTTT. Its protein is CASRGQGVNTIYF.

This rearrangement joins TRBV9 to TRBJ1-3; 10 nucleotides agree with TRBD1. Germline lookup yields CDR1 SGDLS and CDR2 YYNGEE. The CDR3 is 18 amino acids. J was trimmed by 3 bases and V by 0 bases; bases with no gene match: 9. This CDR3 reads CASSVGGTGTGVGNTIYF. CDR3 DNA: TGTGCCAGCAGCGTAGGCGGAACCGGGACAGGGGTTGGAAACACCATATATTTT.

The rearrangement links TRBV28 to TRBJ2-1; 9 bases align to TRBD1. V was clipped by 2 bases and J by 7 bases; unmatched bases: 6. CDR1 is MDHEN, CDR2 SYDVKM, per germline. The CDR3 sequence is 15 residues long. The CDR3 nucleotides are TGTGCCAGCAGTTTACGGGACAGGGATTCTAATGAGCAGTTCTTC. Amino acid sequence: CASSLRDRDSNEQFF.

V gene TRBV13 combines with J gene TRBJ2-1, with TRBD1 identical over 9 bases. With V trimmed by 4 bases and J by 4 bases, 14 bases remained unmatched. The CDR3 runs to 18 residues. Per the germline V gene, CDR1 is PRHDT and CDR2 is FYEKMQ (reference sequence). CDR3 loop: CASSSQGAASGLYNEQFF. The CDR3, as DNA: TGTGCCAGCAGCTCACAGGGGGCAGCAAGCGGGCTGTACAATGAGCAGTTCTTC.